The 20 T cell receptor beta chains presented below share a single source sample, sequenced in a study of post-analysis software for immune sequencing data. Study-level results: Controls had lower frequencies than patients of about 5 TRBV segments, which included TRBV5-6, TRBV5-1 and TRBV20-1.

cDNA libraries for TCR beta contained unique molecular identifiers. TCRdb fed the PCR reads into MiXCR, producing one record per CDR3 protein. The repertoire has some 450,000 distinct CDR3 sequences, less than 45% of them found once; the top ten carry about 12%. No cognate antigen is known for these TCRs. Sequencing was carried out using blood. Receptor source: a girl between 5 and 17 years old with multiple sclerosis.

This clonotype has more than one count but fewer than ten. CDR3 in amino acids: CASRESSYNEQFF. CDR3 nucleotides: TGTGCCAGCCGGGAGAGCTCCTACAATGAGCAGTTCTTC. The chain is built from TRBV6-5 and TRBJ2-1; possible D gene TRBD2, 6 bases. The V gene lost 8 bases and the J gene lost 0 bases, with 8 bases spanning the gap. Germline CDR1 is MNHEY and CDR2 is SVGAGI. This CDR3 contains 13 residues.

This clonotype was recorded many times. The chain recombines TRBV12-3 or TRBV12-4 with TRBJ2-5; 14 bases line up with TRBD2. The CDR3 sequence is 17 residues long. V gave up 4 bases and J gave up 3 bases; unmatched junction bases: 7. DNA for the CDR3: TGTGCCAGCAGTTCCGGGACTAGCGGGAGACTGGAAGAGACCCAGTACTTC. It specifies CASSSGTSGRLEETQYF.

This clonotype turned up a few times. The rearrangement links TRBV10-1 to TRBJ2-1, with no clear D. CDR1 is WNHNN and CDR2 is SYGVQD in the germline V gene (reference sequence). There are 14 residues in the CDR3. The V end was cut by 4 bases, the J end by 7 bases, with 14 bases between. CDR3 loop: CASSVDQSKNEQFF. The CDR3 coding sequence is TGCGCCAGCAGTGTAGACCAATCCAAGAATGAGCAGTTCTTC.

This clonotype was found a few times. The chain links TRBV4-2 to TRBJ1-2; the D is unclear. The V gene lost 1 base and the J gene lost 0 bases, with 3 bases spanning the gap. Germline V gene lookup returns CDR1 LGHNA and CDR2 YNFKEQ. This CDR3 comprises 13 residues. DNA for the CDR3: TGTGCCAGCAGCCAAGCAGCTAACTATGGCTACACCTTC. Amino acids: CASSQAANYGYTF.

This clonotype has only a few counts. This chain joins TRBV11-2 and TRBJ2-7; TRBD1 agrees at 10 bases. The CDR3 loop spans 14 amino acids. J lost 3 bases, V lost 5 bases, and 4 bases had no gene match. The germline gives CDR1 SGHAT, CDR2 FQNNGV. The CDR3, as DNA: TGTGCCAGCAGCAACCGGGACAGGGGCTACGAGCAGTACTTC. It translates to CASSNRDRGYEQYF.

The rearrangement links TRBV29-1 to TRBJ1-2; D might be TRBD1 (5 bases). Looked up from germline, CDR1 is SQVTM and CDR2 is ANQGSEA. The CDR3 is made up of 12 amino acids. Trimming left V 2 bases short and J 5 bases short, with 9 bases between. The CDR3 spells CSVETGGYGYTF. CDR3 coding DNA: TGCAGCGTTGAAACAGGAGGGTATGGCTACACCTTC.

This clonotype was recorded a few times. The V and J genes are TRBV12-3 or TRBV12-4 and TRBJ2-5; D uncertain. The J call could be wrong; TRBJ2-7 is a better fit for the DNA end. This CDR3 has 11 residues. The CDR3 region is CASRPDYEQYF. DNA of the CDR3: TGTGCCAGCAGACCCGACTACGAGCAGTACTTC.

In this sample, this clonotype turned up a few times. The chain combines TRBV20-1 with TRBJ2-1; the match to TRBD1 covers 7 bases. Germline CDR1 reads DFQATT; CDR2 reads SNEGSKA (reference sequence). Trimming removed 5 bases from V and 3 bases from J; junction bases left unmatched: 7. The CDR3 is made up of 14 amino acids. The CDR3 protein is CSAPRGRVYNEQFF. The DNA for the CDR3 is TGCAGTGCTCCTAGGGGGCGGGTCTACAATGAGCAGTTCTTC.

The V and J genes are TRBV5-1 and TRBJ2-1; D gene uncertain. Between the trimmed V and J ends, which lost 1 base and 2 bases, there was a span of 22 bases. CDR1 and CDR2 from the germline V gene are SGHRS and YFSETQ. The CDR3 contains 19 residues. The CDR3 sequence: CASSLRTPSGERTYNEQFF. CDR3 in DNA: TGCGCCAGCAGCTTGAGGACCCCCTCGGGCGAGAGGACCTACAATGAGCAGTTCTTC.

J is TRBJ2-5 and V is TRBV10-3; the match to TRBD1 covers 10 bases. The J call may be in error: the DNA end matches TRBJ2-7 better. CDR1 is ENHRY, CDR2 SYGVKD, per germline. This CDR3 is 15 amino acids long. CDR3 nucleotide sequence: TGTGCCATCAGTGAGTCGGGACAGGGGCTGAACGAGCAGTACTTC. The encoded protein is CAISESGQGLNEQYF.

This clonotype appeared a few times. The rearrangement uses TRBV7-3 and TRBJ2-1, with D unresolved. Between the trimmed V and J ends, which lost 5 bases and 9 bases, there was a span of 14 bases. In germline, CDR1 is SGHTA, CDR2 FQGTGA. The CDR3 contains 13 residues. Here the CDR3 reads CASSPNTDTEQFF. In nucleotides, the CDR3 is TGTGCCAGCAGCCCCAATACCGACACTGAGCAGTTCTTC.

This chain uses TRBV15 with TRBJ1-1, with unresolved D. Germline V gene sequence: CDR1 LNHNV, CDR2 YYDKDF (reference sequence). The CDR3 sequence is 11 residues long. With 4 bases removed from V and 7 bases from J, the gap between germline ends came to 7 bases. CDR3 residues: CATSTSIEAFF. DNA of the CDR3: TGTGCCACCAGCACATCTATTGAAGCTTTCTTT.

The V call is TRBV7-2, the J call TRBJ2-1, with TRBD2 matching over 8 bases. Germline V lookup: CDR1 SGHTA, CDR2 FQGNSA. V lost 4 bases, J lost 1 base, and 9 bases stayed unmatched. CDR3 length: 17 amino acids. Here the CDR3 DNA reads TGTGCCAGCAGCTCCAATCTGTTAGCGGGATCCTACAATGAGCAGTTCTTC. Its translation: CASSSNLLAGSYNEQFF.

The gene calls are TRBV4-1 and TRBJ2-1; 8 bases align to TRBD1. J was trimmed by 9 bases and V by 0 bases; bases with no gene match: 10. Germline V gene data show CDR1 as MGHRA and CDR2 as YSYEKL. There are 16 residues in the CDR3. CDR3 bases: TGCGCCAGCAGCCAAGATCGAGCCAGGGGGCGCGGTGAGCAGTTCTTC. Protein: CASSQDRARGRGEQFF.

The chain recombines TRBV18 with TRBJ1-5; D gene ambiguous. Germline CDR1 is KGHSH and CDR2 is LQKENI. V was pared by 1 base and J by 2 bases, with 9 bases between. The CDR3 runs 15 residues. DNA of the CDR3: TGTGCCAGCTCACCACAGGGAGTGGGCAATCAGCCCCAGCATTTT. Its translation is CASSPQGVGNQPQHF.

This clonotype was counted a few times. The gene calls are TRBV6-1 and TRBJ1-5; the D gene is possibly TRBD1 (5 bases). The germline V and J ends were trimmed by 4 bases and 5 bases, with 18 bases remaining between them. The CDR3 sequence is 16 residues long. Germline loops: CDR1 MNHNS, CDR2 SASEGT. The CDR3 sequence: CASSVRSRGGYQPQHF. Here the CDR3 DNA reads TGTGCCAGCAGTGTTCGTTCTAGGGGTGGATATCAGCCCCAGCATTTT.

This clonotype was detected a few times. This chain joins TRBV20-1 and TRBJ1-2; a possible D gene is TRBD1 (5 bases). The ends were cut back, 1 base at V and 4 bases at J, with 10 bases in the middle. Germline CDR1 and CDR2: DFQATT and SNEGSKA (reference sequence). The CDR3 has 13 amino acids. The chain's CDR3 is CSARATAIYGYTF. The CDR3 DNA follows: TGCAGTGCTAGAGCGACAGCCATCTATGGCTACACCTTC.

The V call is TRBV25-1, the J call TRBJ1-2; tentative D call: TRBD1 (5 bases). V lost 8 bases and J 8 bases, leaving 15 bases between the germline ends. This CDR3 has 12 residues. Germline V CDR1 and CDR2: MGHDK, SYGVNS. The CDR3 sequence: CASGLTGDGYTF. CDR3 bases: TGTGCCAGCGGATTAACAGGAGACGGCTACACCTTC.

This clonotype appeared a few times. The chain employs TRBV12-3 or TRBV12-4 and TRBJ2-5; 11 bases agree with TRBD2. The J segment lost 3 bases and the V segment lost 6 bases, leaving 9 bases of the junction unmatched. This CDR3 contains 16 residues. CDR3 amino acids: CASRRSLTSGKETQYF. CDR3 nucleotide sequence: TGTGCCAGCAGGCGATCATTGACTAGCGGGAAAGAGACCCAGTACTTC.

The table lists this clonotype with a few counts. This rearrangement joins TRBV4-1 to TRBJ1-6; D unclear. Trimming removed 0 bases from V and 6 bases from J, with 12 bases in between. The CDR3 has 16 residues. From germline, CDR1 is MGHRA and CDR2 YSYEKL. CDR3 nucleotides: TGCGCCAGCAGCCAAGAATGGAGGGTCGGTAATTCACCCCTCCACTTT. Protein sequence: CASSQEWRVGNSPLHF.